In this sample, the clone carrying this T cell receptor (beta chain) turned up a few times. The antigen remains unidentified. The donor group consisted entirely of healthy Caucasians. V was trimmed by 5 bases and J by 8 bases, leaving 10 bases between them. The germline CDR1 and CDR2 sequences are KGHSY and FQNENV. The CDR3 has 12 residues. After template switching added a universal primer site, the resulting cDNA carried unique molecular identifiers. Via MiXCR, TCRdb re-called the 5' RACE reads, giving one row per CDR3 protein. Of under 900,000 distinct CDR3 sequences listed, around an eighth are singletons. The sample is drawn from a study of identical twins. General observations from the study: Fewer insertions marked abundant cord blood beta clonotypes; young adult naive trended weakly, memory not at all. Possibly, invariant MAIT and iNKT cells partly confounded zero-insertion analyses.

These data were also reused for a study on yellow fever vaccine responses in identical twins.

The V gene is TRBV16, the J gene TRBJ2-1, with a tentative D call TRBD1 (6 bases). The source is a woman under 30 in good health. Sequenced input: PBMCs. CDR3 nucleotides: TGTGCCAGCAGCAAACAGGGTTATGAGCAGTTCTTC. Its translation is CASSKQGYEQFF.